This TCR beta chain was obtained from a study of T cells in Graves' hyperthyroidism and ophthalmopathy. Study conclusions and caveats: Prediction of ophthalmopathy progression came a median about 6 months pre-onset. In the blood, most expanded thyroid clonotypes above 0.001 appeared as well.

In germline, CDR1 is KGHSH, CDR2 LQKENI. The CDR3 runs to 13 residues. Trimming stripped 4 bases from V and 4 bases from J, with 10 bases between. Amplification targeted TCR beta CDR3 regions from RNA transcripts. The TCR CDR3 was amplified in a first-round RT-PCR using the HTBI primer set. A single record per CDR3 protein comes from TCRdb applying MiXCR to the multiplex PCR reads. The table lists about 360,000 distinct CDR3 sequences, over 10% of them singletons, with 9.2% in the top ten. With a duration under 2 months, the hyperthyroidism was newly diagnosed in patients aged 18 to 65. A word on this clonotype: The antigen is unknown.

This receptor was taken from a woman younger than 35 with Graves' hyperthyroidism. The source material was blood. This chain joins TRBV18 and TRBJ1-1, with D maybe TRBD1 (5 bases). The CDR3 reads CASSQGTGTEAFF. The CDR3 DNA follows: TGTGCCAGCTCACAGGGGACGGGCACTGAAGCTTTCTTT.